These 20 T cell receptor beta chains were sequenced from one sample in a study of identifying expanded T cells in peripheral blood. This table comes from immunoSEQ multiplex PCR, and its TCRdb copy is limited to in-frame clones, with some not included. The sample contains about 52,000 clones, roughly 82% of which appear only once. Sequencing input: blood. The receptors were sampled from a person aged 18-70 years in good health.

This clone was seen only once. The rearrangement uses TRBV30 and TRBJ1-4; the D gene is possibly TRBD1 (5 bases). Germline V gene lookup returns CDR1 GTSNPN and CDR2 SVGIG (reference sequence). The CDR3 consists of 13 residues. The V end lost 2 bases, the J end lost 8 bases, and 12 bases lay between the germline ends. The DNA of the CDR3 is TGTGCCTGGAGTCCAGGGTTGGTGGAAAAACTGTTTTTT. Translating gives CAWSPGLVEKLFF.

This clone appeared a single time. The rearrangement uses TRBV4-1 and TRBJ1-1, with D hard to call. The CDR3 extends over 13 amino acids. V lost 4 bases to trimming and J lost 4 bases, with 10 bases between them. Germline V CDR1 and CDR2: MGHRA, YSYEKL. The CDR3 sequence is CASSLRLATEAFF. In nucleotides, the CDR3 is TGCGCCAGCAGCCTCCGATTGGCCACTGAAGCTTTCTTT.

The CDR3 DNA reads as TGTGCCTGGAGTGTACTTCGATTGGGGACTAGCGGGAGGAATGAGCAGTTCTTC. This codes for CAWSVLRLGTSGRNEQFF. The chain joins TRBV30 to TRBJ2-1, with 15 positions matching TRBD2. The CDR3 contains 18 residues. Per the germline V gene, CDR1 is GTSNPN and CDR2 is SVGIG (reference sequence). V lost 0 bases, J lost 7 bases, and 10 bases stayed unmatched.

This clone turned up a few times. V is TRBV6-5 and J is TRBJ1-1; the D gene is possibly TRBD1 (6 bases). The CDR3 is made up of 14 amino acids. The ends were cut back, 6 bases at V and 6 bases at J, with 17 bases in the middle. Germline V gene lookup returns CDR1 MNHEY and CDR2 SVGAGI. The CDR3 loop is CASSTGGGRPEAFF. The CDR3 DNA sequence: TGTGCCAGCAGCACGGGTGGGGGGCGGCCTGAAGCTTTCTTT.

Comment on this clone: Other DNA variants within this sample encode the same CDR3. This chain uses TRBV19 with TRBJ1-2; 9 bases are shared with TRBD1. The CDR3 consists of 16 residues. Germline V gene sequence: CDR1 LNHDA, CDR2 SQIVND (reference sequence). After removal of 7 bases from V and 8 bases from J, the junction contained 17 bases not matched to a gene. The CDR3 spells CASNNRDRAGTGGYTF. The CDR3 DNA reads as TGTGCCAGTAATAACCGGGACAGGGCGGGTACAGGCGGCTACACCTTC.

A single count supports this clone. The chain has TRBV6-1 and TRBJ2-2; 10 bases line up with TRBD1. This CDR3 is built from 14 residues. After removal of 11 bases from V and 6 bases from J, the junction contained 9 bases not matched to a gene. Germline CDR1 is MNHNS and CDR2 is SASEGT. The CDR3 DNA sequence: TGTGCCGGACATCCCGGGACAGGGGCCGGGGAGCTGTTTTTT. This translates into CAGHPGTGAGELFF.

The chain is built from TRBV5-8 and TRBJ2-7; D is perhaps TRBD1 (6 bases). Germline V CDR1 and CDR2: SGHTS, YDEGEE. The CDR3 sequence is 16 residues long. Trimming took off 4 bases at V and 0 bases at J, with 17 bases between the two ends. The CDR3: CASSRYTGLSSYEQYV. CDR3 coding DNA: TGTGCCAGCAGCCGATATACAGGGTTGAGCTCCTACGAGCAGTACGTC.

The genes are TRBV7-9 and TRBJ2-5, with D unclear. CDR3 length: 12 amino acids. V gave up 1 base and J gave up 5 bases, with 5 bases separating them. The V gene's germline CDR1 is SEHNR and CDR2 FQNEAQ (reference sequence). The CDR3 spells CASSLVAETQYF. Written as DNA, the CDR3 is TGTGCCAGCAGCTTAGTGGCTGAGACCCAGTACTTC.

This chain links TRBV10-3 with TRBJ2-7; D unclear. The CDR3 is 11 residues long. CDR1 and CDR2 (germline): ENHRY, SYGVKD. Trimming left V 0 bases short and J 7 bases short, with 4 bases between. CDR3 residues: CAISESQEQYF. Written as DNA, the CDR3 is TGTGCCATCAGTGAGTCCCAGGAGCAGTACTTC.

CDR3 bases: TGTGCCAGCAGCTTAGATCGGAGCGGGGGGGTGCTGGGTGAGCAGTTCTTC. This translates into CASSLDRSGGVLGEQFF. V is TRBV11-2 and J is TRBJ2-1; 10 bases agree with TRBD2. The CDR3 length is 17 residues. Per the germline V gene, CDR1 is SGHAT and CDR2 is FQNNGV. J was trimmed by 9 bases and V by 0 bases; bases with no gene match: 11.

The chain carries TRBV6-5 and TRBJ2-3; D gene unclear. This CDR3 has 15 residues. Germline CDR1 reads MNHEY; CDR2 reads SVGAGI. Trimming took 6 bases from V and 0 from J, leaving 13 bases between them. DNA for the CDR3: TGTGCCAGCAGCCAAGGACGGACGAGCACAGATACGCAGTATTTT. Encoded protein: CASSQGRTSTDTQYF.

The chain has TRBV6-1 and TRBJ1-6; the match to TRBD1 covers 10 bases. V trimming: 3 bases; J trimming: 9 bases; junction bases outside the gene matches: 5. The CDR3 contains 15 residues. The germline gives CDR1 MNHNS, CDR2 SASEGT. The CDR3 loop is CASSDAGQGSSPLHF. The CDR3 nucleotides are TGTGCCAGCAGTGATGCGGGACAGGGGAGTTCACCCCTCCACTTT.

The chain is built from TRBV4-1 and TRBJ2-1, with unresolved D. Trimming cost V 0 bases and J 10 bases, with 16 bases left between them. There are 15 residues in the CDR3. Germline V gene sequence: CDR1 MGHRA, CDR2 YSYEKL. The CDR3 loop is CASSQDTSSAAEQFF. Here the CDR3 DNA reads TGCGCCAGCAGCCAAGACACTTCGTCCGCCGCGGAGCAGTTCTTC.

This sequence joins TRBV30 and TRBJ2-1; 11 nucleotides line up with TRBD2. Germline CDR1 reads GTSNPN; CDR2 reads SVGIG (reference sequence). This CDR3 is 14 amino acids long. The V gene end was trimmed by 4 bases and the J gene end by 6 bases; junction bases not matched to a gene: 5. In DNA form, the CDR3 reads TGTGCCTGGAATAGCGGGAGGGCGCGCAATGAGCAGTTCTTC. Its protein product is CAWNSGRARNEQFF.

The sample holds a few counts of this clone. This chain links TRBV7-9 with TRBJ1-1; D might be TRBD1 (6 bases). Germline V CDR1 and CDR2: SEHNR, FQNEAQ (reference sequence). V was trimmed by 6 bases and J by 1 base, leaving 9 bases between them. The CDR3 has 13 residues. The CDR3 is CASRGGANTEAFF. CDR3 sequence (DNA): TGTGCCAGCAGAGGGGGAGCGAACACTGAAGCTTTCTTT.

This clone has only a few counts. CDR3 bases: TGTGCCAGCAGTTGGGGACAGGGGTGGAACGAGCAGTACTTC. It specifies CASSWGQGWNEQYF. This chain links TRBV6-5 with TRBJ2-7; 10 nucleotides match TRBD1. Germline V gene sequence: CDR1 MNHEY, CDR2 SVGAGI. The CDR3 loop spans 14 amino acids. V dropped 4 bases and J dropped 5; count of bases not matched to a gene: 5.

The V gene is TRBV19, the J gene TRBJ2-2, with a weak D call TRBD1 (6 bases). The CDR3 sequence is 15 residues long. Germline V gene sequence: CDR1 LNHDA, CDR2 SQIVND (reference sequence). Trimming removed 9 bases at V and 6 bases at J, with 20 bases between. CDR3 DNA sequence: TGTGCCAGCAGACCGACAGGAGGTTTAGCCGGGGAGCTGTTTTTT. Amino acids: CASRPTGGLAGELFF.

This clone was picked up many times. Other DNA sequences in the same sample also yield this CDR3. V gene TRBV30 combines with J gene TRBJ1-4, with TRBD1 identical over 9 bases. Germline V gene data show CDR1 as GTSNPN and CDR2 as SVGIG (reference sequence). The CDR3 contains 15 residues. Unmatched junction bases numbered 3, after V lost 0 bases and J lost 4 bases. The CDR3 nucleotides are TGTGCCTGGAGTGTGGGACAGGGCGGTAATGAAAAACTGTTTTTT. It encodes CAWSVGQGGNEKLFF.

This chain connects TRBV23-1 to TRBJ2-5; D unclear. TRBV23-1 is sorted into the ORF group, with uncertain function. V gave up 4 bases and J gave up 5 bases, with 8 bases separating them. The CDR3 is 12 amino acids. This chain's CDR3 is CASSLPRETQYF. CDR3 bases: TGCGCCAGCAGTCTACCCCGGGAGACCCAGTACTTC.

The V gene is TRBV4-3, the J gene TRBJ2-2, with a possible D match to TRBD2 (6 bases). Germline V gene data show CDR1 as LGHNA and CDR2 as YSLEER. V was trimmed by 8 bases and J by 6 bases, leaving 10 bases between them. This CDR3 contains 12 residues. CDR3 bases: TGCGCCAGCGGTTCGGGGGCCGGGGAGCTGTTTTTT. Translating gives CASGSGAGELFF.